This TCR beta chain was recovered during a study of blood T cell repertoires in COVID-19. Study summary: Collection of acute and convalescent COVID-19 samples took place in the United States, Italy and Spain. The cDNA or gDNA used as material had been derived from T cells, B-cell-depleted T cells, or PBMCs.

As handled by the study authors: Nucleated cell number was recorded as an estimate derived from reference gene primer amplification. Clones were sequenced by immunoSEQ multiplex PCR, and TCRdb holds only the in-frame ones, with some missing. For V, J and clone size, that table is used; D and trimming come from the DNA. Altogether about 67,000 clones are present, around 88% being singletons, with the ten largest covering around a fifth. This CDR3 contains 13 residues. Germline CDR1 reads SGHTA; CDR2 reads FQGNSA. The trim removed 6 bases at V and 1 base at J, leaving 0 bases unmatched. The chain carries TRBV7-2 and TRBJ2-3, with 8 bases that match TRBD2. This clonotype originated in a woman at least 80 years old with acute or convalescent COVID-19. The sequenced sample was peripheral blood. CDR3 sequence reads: CASRAGGTDTQYF. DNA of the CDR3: TGTGCCAGCAGAGCGGGAGGCACAGATACGCAGTATTTT.